This T cell receptor beta chain was identified in a study of T cells in Graves' hyperthyroidism and ophthalmopathy (dated by TCRdb to about 2019). Study-level background: Peripheral blood samples were taken at the time of initial diagnosis, prior to any treatment. A discovery cohort of about 96 patients, fewer than 50 with Graves' ophthalmopathy and 55 to 60 with stable Graves' hyperthyroidism, was used to find distinguishing TCR V-J signatures. Whether ophthalmopathy could be predicted prospectively was tested in an independent validation cohort made up of 18 to 20 hyperthyroidism patients plus 17 patients who later progressed to ophthalmopathy. For training and testing, the 100 or so patients in the discovery cohort were randomly divided in a 7:3 ratio. In addition, the study compared T-cell repertoires in thyroid tissue and in blood from roughly 6 Graves' hyperthyroidism patients. Following sampling, methimazole starting at 30 mg daily was given to hyperthyroidism patients, and high-dose intravenous methylprednisolone was given to ophthalmopathy patients. The paper reports TCR Vbeta CDR3 sequencing of more than 120 peripheral blood samples: over 40 ophthalmopathy, about 75 hyperthyroidism and roughly 17 progressor patients. The study at large found these results: A 13 V-J signature model separated ophthalmopathy from stable hyperthyroidism, with just over 85% sensitivity and 81.08% specificity in cross-validation and 80%/75% in testing. In validation, the model predicted progression to ophthalmopathy a median of roughly six months before onset, with approximately 71% sensitivity and roughly 72% specificity. Most expanded thyroid clonotypes (frequency above 0.001) were also detected in blood, a finding suggesting that blood repertoires may reflect thyroid immune responses. No statistical method was used to fix the sample size in advance, and group allocation was not hidden from the investigators.

Moderately to severely active disease, a Clinical Activity Score of at least 3, a NOSPECS grade of at least 4, and a duration under 3 months were present in ophthalmopathy patients. Exclusion was applied to patients with uncontrolled infections, other autoimmune diseases, pregnancy or lactation. Clinical symptoms, serum thyroxine and TRAb, thyroid ultrasound, and orbital computed tomography formed the basis for the diagnoses. Ficoll-Paque density gradient centrifugation was used to isolate PBMCs from about 10 ml of fresh peripheral blood. Total RNA was extracted with Trizol reagent, and quality was checked on an Agilent 2100 Bioanalyzer. This clonotype was found many times. Its antigen is unknown. Per-nucleotide qualities are absent, and no much larger clonotype sits a single base away. Amplification of TCR beta CDR3 regions was carried out from RNA transcripts. A first-round RT-PCR of the TCR CDR3 used the HTBI primer set with the Qiagen OneStep RT-PCR kit. Libraries were constructed in a second round of multiplex PCR, after which size selection and purification were performed. Paired-end sequencing of the libraries was performed with 100 bp reads on an Illumina HiSeq2000. The original pipeline was this. Raw data were processed with SOAPnuke, discarding reads with adapters, uncalled bases, mean Phred below 15, or no exact constant-primer or identifier match. COPE v1.2.5 was used to merge the high-quality paired reads, and each unique nucleotide sequence was defined as a clonotype. MiTCR v1.1 was used to align the clonotypes against IMGT TRBV, TRBD and TRBJ reference segments. Only V-J combinations with frequency above 0.0001, covering 99% to 99.2% of repertoires, were analysed. A TCS score was defined as the ratio of F50 (clonal expansion) to E x V (chaos), with BLOSUM62-based TCRdist applied between CDR3 peptides within each V-J. Welch's t-statistics and random forest reduced 500 to 550 V-J features to 10 to 15, which were used in a naive Bayes classifier (R e1071). TCRdb applied fastp at Q25 and MiXCR to the public reads, then kept only in-frame beta chains. CDR3 protein sequences are deduplicated, and each keeps its most common genes and DNA. TCRdb, not the original authors, processed these V and J calls. The sample has some 490,000 distinct CDR3 sequences on record, 22% of them singletons. Under 55% of the sample lies in the top ten.

This clonotype originated in a woman between 65 and 79 years old with Graves' ophthalmopathy. Specimen: blood.

The encoded CDR3 is CASTMTGALSTDTQYF. The DNA reads TGTGCCAGCACCATGACAGGGGCCCTATCGACAGATACGCAGTATTTT. Recombination connected TRBV2 to TRBJ2-3; TRBD1 lines up with 8 middle nucleotides. Its CDR3 holds 16 amino acids, cysteine through phenylalanine. CDR3 DNA only is kept here, 48 bases in frame from base 1. The junction shows trimming of 7 bases on V and 3 bases on J, and the gene matches do not reach 12 bases of it. CDR1 and CDR2, looked up from the germline V gene, are SNHLY and FYNNEI.